This T cell receptor (beta chain) was sequenced for a study of blood T cell repertoires in COVID-19. Produced via immunoSEQ multiplex PCR; TCRdb's table is partial and in-frame only. The sample lists about 50,000 clones; more than 75% were seen once. V was cut by 6 bases and J by 1 base, with 10 bases left in between. Germline V gives CDR1 SNHLY, CDR2 FYNNEI. The CDR3 is 14 residues long. The TCR was taken from a woman between 45 and 60 years old with acute COVID-19. The genes are TRBV2 and TRBJ2-1; D gene unclear. The sample taken for sequencing was PBMCs or T cells enriched from blood (not recorded which). CDR3 sequence (DNA): TGTGCCAGCAGCCTAATGGAGTCCTACAATGAGCAGTTCTTC. It codes for CASSLMESYNEQFF.